The clone carrying this T cell receptor (beta chain) was seen more than once but under ten times. TCRdb ran MiXCR on the reads and lists one entry per CDR3 protein. Counted here are fewer than 700,000 distinct CDR3 sequences, approximately 25% occurring once; the ten biggest clones make up 8%. These data come from a study of T cell repertoires in cytomegalovirus infection. Looking at the study overall: Public signatures in TCR beta pointed to CMV infection and matching HLA type.

CDR3 length: 17 amino acids. Trimming cost V 5 bases and J 4 bases; bases outside gene matches: 9. Looked up from germline, CDR1 is KGHDR and CDR2 is SFDVKD. The sample taken for sequencing was CD8+ T cells from PBMCs. This sequence was found in a human donor in good health (CMV status not recorded). Some clones in this sample may be carry-over from other donors' samples. V and J are TRBV24-1 and TRBJ2-3; 12 bases fit TRBD2. CDR3 sequence reads: CATSGLAGASGPDTQYF. In DNA, the CDR3 is TGTGCCACCAGTGGACTAGCGGGGGCCTCCGGCCCAGATACGCAGTATTTT.